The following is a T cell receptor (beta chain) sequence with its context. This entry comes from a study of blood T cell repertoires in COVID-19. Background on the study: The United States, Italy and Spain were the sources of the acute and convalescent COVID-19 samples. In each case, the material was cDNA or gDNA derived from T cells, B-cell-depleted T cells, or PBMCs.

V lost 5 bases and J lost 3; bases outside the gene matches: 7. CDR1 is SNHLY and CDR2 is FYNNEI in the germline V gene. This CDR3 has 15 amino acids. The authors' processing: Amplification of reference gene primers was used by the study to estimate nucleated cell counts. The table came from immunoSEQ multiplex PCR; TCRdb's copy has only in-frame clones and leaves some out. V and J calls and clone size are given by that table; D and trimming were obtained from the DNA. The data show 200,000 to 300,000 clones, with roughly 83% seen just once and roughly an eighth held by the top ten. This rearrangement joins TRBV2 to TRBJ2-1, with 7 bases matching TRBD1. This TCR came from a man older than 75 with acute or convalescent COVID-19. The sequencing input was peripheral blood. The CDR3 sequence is CASSSDRALYNEQFF. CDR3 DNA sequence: TGTGCCAGCAGTTCCGACAGGGCACTCTACAATGAGCAGTTCTTC.